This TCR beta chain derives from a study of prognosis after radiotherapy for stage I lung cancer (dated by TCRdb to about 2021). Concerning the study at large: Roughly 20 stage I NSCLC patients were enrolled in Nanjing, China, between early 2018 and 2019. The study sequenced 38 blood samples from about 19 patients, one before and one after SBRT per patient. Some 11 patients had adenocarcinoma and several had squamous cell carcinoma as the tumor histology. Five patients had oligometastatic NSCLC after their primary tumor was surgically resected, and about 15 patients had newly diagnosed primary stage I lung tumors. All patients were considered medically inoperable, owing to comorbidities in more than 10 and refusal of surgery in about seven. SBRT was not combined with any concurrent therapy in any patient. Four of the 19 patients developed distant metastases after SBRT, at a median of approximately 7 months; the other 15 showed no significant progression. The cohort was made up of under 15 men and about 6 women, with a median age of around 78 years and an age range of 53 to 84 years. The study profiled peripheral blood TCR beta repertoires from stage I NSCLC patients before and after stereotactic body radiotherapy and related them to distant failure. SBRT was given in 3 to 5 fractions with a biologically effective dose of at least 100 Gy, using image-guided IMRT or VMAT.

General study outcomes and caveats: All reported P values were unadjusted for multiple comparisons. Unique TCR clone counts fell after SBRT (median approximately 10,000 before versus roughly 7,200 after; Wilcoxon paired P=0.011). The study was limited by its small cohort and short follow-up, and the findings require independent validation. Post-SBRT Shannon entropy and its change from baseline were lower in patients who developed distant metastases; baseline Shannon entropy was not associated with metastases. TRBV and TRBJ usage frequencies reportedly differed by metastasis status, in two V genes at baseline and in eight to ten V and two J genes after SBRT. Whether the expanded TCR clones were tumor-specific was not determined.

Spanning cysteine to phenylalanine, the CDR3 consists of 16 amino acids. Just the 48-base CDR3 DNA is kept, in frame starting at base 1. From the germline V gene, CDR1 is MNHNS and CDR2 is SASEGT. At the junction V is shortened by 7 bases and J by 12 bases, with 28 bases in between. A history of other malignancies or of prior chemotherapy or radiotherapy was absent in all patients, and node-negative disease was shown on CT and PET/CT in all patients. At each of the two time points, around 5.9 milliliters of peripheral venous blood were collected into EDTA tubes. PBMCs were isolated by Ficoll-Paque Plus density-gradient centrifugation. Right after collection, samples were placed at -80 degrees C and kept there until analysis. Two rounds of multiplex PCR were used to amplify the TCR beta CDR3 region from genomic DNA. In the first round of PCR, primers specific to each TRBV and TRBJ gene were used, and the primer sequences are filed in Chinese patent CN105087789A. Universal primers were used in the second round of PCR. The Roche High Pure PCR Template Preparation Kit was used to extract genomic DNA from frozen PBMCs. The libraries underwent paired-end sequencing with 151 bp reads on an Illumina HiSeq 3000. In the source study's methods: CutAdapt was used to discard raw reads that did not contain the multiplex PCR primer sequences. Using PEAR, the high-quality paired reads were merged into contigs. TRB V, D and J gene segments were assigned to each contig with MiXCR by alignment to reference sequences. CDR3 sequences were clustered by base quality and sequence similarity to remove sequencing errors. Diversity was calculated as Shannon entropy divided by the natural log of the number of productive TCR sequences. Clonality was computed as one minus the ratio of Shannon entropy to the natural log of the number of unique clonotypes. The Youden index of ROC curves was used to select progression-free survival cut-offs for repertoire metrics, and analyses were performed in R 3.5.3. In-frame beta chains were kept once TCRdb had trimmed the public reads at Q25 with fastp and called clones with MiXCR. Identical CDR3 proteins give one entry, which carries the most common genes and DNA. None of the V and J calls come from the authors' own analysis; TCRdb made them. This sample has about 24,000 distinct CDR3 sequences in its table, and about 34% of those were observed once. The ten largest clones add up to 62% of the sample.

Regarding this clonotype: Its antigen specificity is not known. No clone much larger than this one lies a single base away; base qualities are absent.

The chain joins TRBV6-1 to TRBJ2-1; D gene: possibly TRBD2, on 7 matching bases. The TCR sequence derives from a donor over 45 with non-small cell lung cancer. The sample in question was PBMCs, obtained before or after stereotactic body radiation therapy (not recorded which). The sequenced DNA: TGTGCCAGCACTAAAATTGGCGAGGGGGGGCCGATCGCGCAGTTCTTC. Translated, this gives CASTKIGEGGPIAQFF.